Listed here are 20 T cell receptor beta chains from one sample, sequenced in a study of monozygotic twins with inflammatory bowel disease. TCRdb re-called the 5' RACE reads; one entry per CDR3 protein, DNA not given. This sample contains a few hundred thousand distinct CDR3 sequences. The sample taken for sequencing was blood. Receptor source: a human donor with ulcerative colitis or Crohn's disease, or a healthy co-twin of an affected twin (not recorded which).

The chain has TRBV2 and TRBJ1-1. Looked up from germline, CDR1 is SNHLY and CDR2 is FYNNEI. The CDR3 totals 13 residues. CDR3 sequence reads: CASRFREGTEAFF.

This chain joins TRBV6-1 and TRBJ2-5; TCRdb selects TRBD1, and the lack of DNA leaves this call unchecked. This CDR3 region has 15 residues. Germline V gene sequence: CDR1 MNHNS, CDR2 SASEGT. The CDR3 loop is CATEGGEANQETQYF.

The CDR3 sequence: CASSQAGPAKNIQYF. The rearrangement links TRBV4-2 to TRBJ2-4; the TCRdb call, TRBD1, lacks DNA for checking. The germline V gene has CDR1 LGHNA and CDR2 YNFKEQ. The CDR3 is made up of 15 amino acids.

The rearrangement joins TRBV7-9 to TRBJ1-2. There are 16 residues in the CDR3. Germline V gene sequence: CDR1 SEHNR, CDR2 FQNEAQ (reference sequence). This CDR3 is CASSLADSPPDYGYTF.

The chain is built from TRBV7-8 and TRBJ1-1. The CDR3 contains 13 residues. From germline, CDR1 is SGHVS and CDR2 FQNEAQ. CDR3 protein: CASSYQAHTEAFF.

The CDR3 region is CASSPRGDVNYGYTF. V is TRBV18 and J is TRBJ1-2. Germline V lookup: CDR1 KGHSH, CDR2 LQKENI. The CDR3 length is 15 residues.

CDR3 protein: CSASNAVRDSIHNEQFF. V and J are TRBV20-1 and TRBJ2-1; the TCRdb call, TRBD1, lacks DNA for checking. The CDR3 is made up of 17 amino acids. Germline assignment: CDR1 DFQATT and CDR2 SNEGSKA (reference sequence).

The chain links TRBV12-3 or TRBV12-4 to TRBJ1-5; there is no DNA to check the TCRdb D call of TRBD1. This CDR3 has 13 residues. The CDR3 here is CASRAGGDQPQHF.

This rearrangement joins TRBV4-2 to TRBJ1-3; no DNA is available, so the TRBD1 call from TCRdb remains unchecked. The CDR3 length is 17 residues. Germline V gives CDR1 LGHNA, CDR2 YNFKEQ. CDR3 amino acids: CASSQVMRGASGNTIYF.

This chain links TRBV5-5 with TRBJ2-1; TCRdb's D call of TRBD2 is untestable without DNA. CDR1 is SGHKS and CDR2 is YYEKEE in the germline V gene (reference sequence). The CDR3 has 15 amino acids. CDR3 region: CASSLIFWGEVEQFF. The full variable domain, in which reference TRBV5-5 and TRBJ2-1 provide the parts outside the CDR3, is DAGVTQSPTHLIKTRGQQVTLRCSPISGHKSVSWYQQVLGQGPQFIFQYYEKEERGRGNFPDRFSARQFPNYSSELNVNALLLGDSALYLCASSLIFWGEVEQFFGPGTRLTVL.

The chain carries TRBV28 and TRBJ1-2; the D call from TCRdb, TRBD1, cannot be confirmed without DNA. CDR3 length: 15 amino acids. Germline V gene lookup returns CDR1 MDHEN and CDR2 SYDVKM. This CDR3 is CASSPTDRGGNGYTF.

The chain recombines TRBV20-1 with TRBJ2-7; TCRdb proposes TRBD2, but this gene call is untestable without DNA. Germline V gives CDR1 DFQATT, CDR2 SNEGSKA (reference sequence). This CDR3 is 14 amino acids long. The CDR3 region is CSAVAAGTTSYQYF.

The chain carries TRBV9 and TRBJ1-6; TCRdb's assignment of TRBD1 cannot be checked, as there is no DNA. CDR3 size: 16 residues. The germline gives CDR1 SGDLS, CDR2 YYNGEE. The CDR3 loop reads CASSVGADGANSPLHF.

CDR3 region: CASKLQGYGEQFF. The chain carries TRBV6-6 and TRBJ2-1; the TCRdb call, TRBD1, lacks DNA for checking. Per the germline V gene, CDR1 is MNHNY and CDR2 is SVGAGI (reference sequence). CDR3 length equals 13 residues.

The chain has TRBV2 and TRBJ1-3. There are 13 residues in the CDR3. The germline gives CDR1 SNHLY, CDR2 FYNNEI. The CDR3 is CASVKGLGNTIYF.

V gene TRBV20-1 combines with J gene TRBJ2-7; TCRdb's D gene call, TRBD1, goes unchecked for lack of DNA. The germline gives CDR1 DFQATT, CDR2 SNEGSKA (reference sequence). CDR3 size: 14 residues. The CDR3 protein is CSARTTGGTYEQYF.

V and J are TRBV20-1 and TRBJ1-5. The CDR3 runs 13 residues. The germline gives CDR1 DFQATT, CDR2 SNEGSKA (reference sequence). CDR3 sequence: CSAGKRSNQPQHF.

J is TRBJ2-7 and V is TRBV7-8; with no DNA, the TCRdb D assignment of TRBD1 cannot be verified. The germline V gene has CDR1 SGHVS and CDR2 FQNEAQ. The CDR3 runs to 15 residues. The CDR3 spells CASSTRPGTGPGQYF.

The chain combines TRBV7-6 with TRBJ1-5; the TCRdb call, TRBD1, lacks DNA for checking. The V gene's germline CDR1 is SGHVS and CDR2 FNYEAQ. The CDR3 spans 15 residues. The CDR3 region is CASSNGGRGNQPQHF.

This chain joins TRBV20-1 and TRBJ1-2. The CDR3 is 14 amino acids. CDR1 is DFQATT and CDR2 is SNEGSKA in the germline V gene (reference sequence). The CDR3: CSARDPTAYYGYTF.